What follows describes a single TCR beta chain. The junction and the germline gene differ at one end; a read error may be behind it. Genomic DNA was the PCR template. A primer set of 30 forward and 13 reverse primers amplified the CDR3. MiXCR, run by TCRdb on the multiplex PCR reads, gives a single entry per CDR3 protein. The sample lists under 300,000 distinct CDR3 sequences, 47% occurring once. This specimen comes from a study of type 1 and type 2 diabetes patients. The wider study: Participants included type 1 and type 2 diabetes patients plus nondiabetic controls. The whole study generated around 20,000,000 paired-end reads.

Around 10 milliliters of peripheral blood were drawn from each donor. Material for sequencing was peripheral blood mononuclear cells (PBMCs). The TCR sequence derives from a man aged 18 to 35 with type 2 diabetes.

The CDR3: CASSPFGVGANVLTF. DNA for the CDR3: TGCGCCAGCAGCCCTTTCGGGGTTGGGGCCAACGTCCTGACTTTC. V is TRBV7-2 and J is TRBJ2-6; TRBD2 is a possible D gene (5 bases). The CDR3 has 15 residues. CDR1 is SGHTA and CDR2 is FQGNSA in the germline V gene.